This entry lists 12 T cell receptor beta chains sequenced from one sample in a study of T cell responses to AZD1222 COVID-19 vaccine. Produced via immunoSEQ multiplex PCR; TCRdb's table is partial and in-frame only. The table lists more than 60,000 clones, approximately 83% of them singletons. Specimen: peripheral blood, collected on day 0 of AZD1222 vaccination. These receptors originate from an adult in good health.

This clone has just one count. The chain is built from TRBV3-1 (or the pseudogene TRBV3-2) and TRBJ2-3, with D perhaps TRBD2 (7 bases). The germline CDR1 and CDR2 sequences are LGHDT and YNNKEL (reference sequence). V was cut by 7 bases and J by 4 bases, with 18 bases left in between. This CDR3 has 15 amino acids. The CDR3 here is CASTLLGGPADTQYF. DNA of the CDR3: TGTGCCAGCACCCTTCTCGGGGGGCCAGCAGATACGCAGTATTTT.

The V call is TRBV28, the J call TRBJ1-5; D not resolved. Per the germline V gene, CDR1 is MDHEN and CDR2 is SYDVKM. CDR3 size: 15 residues. V was pared by 6 bases and J by 1 base, with 13 bases between. CDR3: CASRSLGVSNQPQHF. The DNA of the CDR3 is TGTGCCAGCAGATCCCTCGGGGTGAGCAATCAGCCCCAGCATTTT.

The V and J genes are TRBV12-3 or TRBV12-4 and TRBJ1-2; weak D call: TRBD1 (5 bases). V was pared by 2 bases and J by 4 bases, with 8 bases between. This CDR3 comprises 13 residues. CDR3 DNA: TGTGCCAGCAGTTTAACCGGGGCCTATGGCTACACCTTC. Translation: CASSLTGAYGYTF.

V usage is TRBV12-3 or TRBV12-4 and J usage is TRBJ2-4; D is unclear. The CDR3 totals 13 residues. V shed 5 bases and J shed 3 bases, with 8 bases lying between them. CDR3 loop: CASSQDIKNIQYF. CDR3 bases: TGTGCCAGCAGTCAAGACATCAAAAACATTCAGTACTTC.

CDR3 sequence reads: CASSLDRDRNSPLHF. CDR3 DNA: TGTGCCAGCAGCCTGGACCGGGACAGGAATTCACCCCTCCACTTT. The genes are TRBV14 and TRBJ1-6; 8 nucleotides agree with TRBD1. Trimming at V came to 4 bases and at J to 7 bases, leaving 6 bases not matched to a gene. The germline gives CDR1 SGHDN, CDR2 FVKESK. The CDR3 has 15 amino acids.

The rearrangement links TRBV7-6 to TRBJ2-7; D remains unclear. The CDR3 is 16 residues long. Germline CDR1 reads SGHVS; CDR2 reads FNYEAQ. The V end lost 4 bases, the J end lost 0 bases, and 16 bases lay between the germline ends. For the CDR3, the DNA is TGTGCCAGCAGCTCAAGAGCCCCTTCAAGCTCCTACGAGCAGTACTTC. Encoded protein: CASSSRAPSSSYEQYF.

This sequence joins TRBV5-1 and TRBJ2-2; TRBD2 matches at 12 bases. Trimming removed 3 bases from V and 4 bases from J; junction bases left unmatched: 4. The CDR3 is made up of 16 amino acids. Germline V gene lookup returns CDR1 SGHRS and CDR2 YFSETQ. CDR3 in DNA: TGCGCCAGCAGCTCCGCTAGCGGGGGGGGCACCGGGGAGCTGTTTTTT. Translating it yields CASSSASGGGTGELFF.

The chain couples TRBV2 to TRBJ2-2; 12 nucleotides line up with TRBD2. This CDR3 region has 17 residues. Unmatched junction bases numbered 11, after V lost 7 bases and J lost 5 bases. The germline V gene has CDR1 SNHLY and CDR2 FYNNEI. The CDR3 here is CASTGLAGGPRTGELFF. CDR3 nucleotides: TGTGCCAGCACGGGGCTAGCGGGGGGGCCGAGGACCGGGGAGCTGTTTTTT.

As DNA, the CDR3 is TGTGCCAGCTCACCATCCGAGAACACTGAAGCTTTCTTT. This encodes CASSPSENTEAFF. J is TRBJ1-1 and V is TRBV18, with D unresolved. The CDR3 is 13 residues long. Germline CDR1 is KGHSH and CDR2 is LQKENI. With 2 bases removed from V and 1 base from J, the gap between germline ends came to 5 bases.

The chain links TRBV6-5 to TRBJ1-1, with D unclear. V shed 7 bases and J shed 1 base, with 13 bases lying between them. This CDR3 is built from 14 residues. The germline gives CDR1 MNHEY, CDR2 SVGAGI. CDR3 coding DNA: TGTGCCAGCATGATTCAAGGATGGAACACTGAAGCTTTCTTT. Translation gives CASMIQGWNTEAFF.

The rearrangement joins TRBV19 to TRBJ2-7; TRBD2 agrees at 14 bases. This CDR3 contains 16 residues. After removal of 4 bases from V and 1 base from J, the junction contained 3 bases not matched to a gene. Germline values: CDR1 LNHDA, CDR2 SQIVND (reference sequence). Here the CDR3 reads CASSNGLAGGSYEQYF. The CDR3 DNA follows: TGTGCCAGTAGTAACGGACTAGCGGGGGGATCCTACGAGCAGTACTTC.

The chain uses TRBV5-1 and TRBJ2-7; a weak D match, TRBD1 (6 bases). This CDR3 spans 12 amino acids. Trimming stripped 4 bases from V and 4 bases from J, with 9 bases between. The germline V gene has CDR1 SGHRS and CDR2 YFSETQ. The CDR3 here is CASSRGGYEQYF. The CDR3 DNA reads TGCGCCAGCAGCAGAGGGGGTTACGAGCAGTACTTC.